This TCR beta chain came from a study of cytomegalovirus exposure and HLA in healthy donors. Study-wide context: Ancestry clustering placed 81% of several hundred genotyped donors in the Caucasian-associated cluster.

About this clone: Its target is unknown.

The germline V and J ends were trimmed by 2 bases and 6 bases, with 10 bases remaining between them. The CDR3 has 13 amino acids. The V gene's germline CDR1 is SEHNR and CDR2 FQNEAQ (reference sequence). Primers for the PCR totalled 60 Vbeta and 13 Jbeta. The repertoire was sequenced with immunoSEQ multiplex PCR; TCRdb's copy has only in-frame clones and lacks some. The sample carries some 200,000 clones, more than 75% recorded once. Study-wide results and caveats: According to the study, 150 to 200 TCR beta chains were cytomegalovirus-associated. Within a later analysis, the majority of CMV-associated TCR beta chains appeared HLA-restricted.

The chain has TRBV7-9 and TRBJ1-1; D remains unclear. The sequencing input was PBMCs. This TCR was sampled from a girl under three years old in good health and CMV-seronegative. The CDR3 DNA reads TGTGCCAGCAGCTTAACCGCGATCGCTGAAGCTTTCTTT. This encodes CASSLTAIAEAFF.